The 23 T cell receptor beta chains presented below share a single source sample, sequenced in a study of cytomegalovirus exposure and HLA in healthy donors. Profiling relied on immunoSEQ multiplex PCR, and the TCRdb table lists in-frame clones only, not all of them. The table has about 180,000 clones, 85% seen once; the top ten hold around a sixth. Sequencing was carried out using PBMCs. The receptors derive from a young man in good health and CMV-seropositive.

This clone has a single count. The chain recombines TRBV28 with TRBJ2-5; a weak D match, TRBD2 (5 bases). The J call may be in error: the DNA end matches TRBJ2-7 better. The CDR3 is made up of 12 amino acids. Germline V gene lookup returns CDR1 MDHEN and CDR2 SYDVKM. The CDR3 is CASGEWGDEQYF. The CDR3 region has the DNA TGTGCCAGCGGGGAATGGGGAGACGAGCAGTACTTC.

The chain employs TRBV27 and TRBJ2-2; D uncertain. Germline assignment: CDR1 MNHEY and CDR2 SMNVEV (reference sequence). Trimming cost V 2 bases and J 0 bases, with 7 bases left between them. The length of the CDR3 is 15 residues. In DNA form, the CDR3 reads TGTGCCAGCAGTTTAGGTCAGGCGAACACCGGGGAGCTGTTTTTT. Amino acid sequence: CASSLGQANTGELFF.

This chain links TRBV5-1 with TRBJ2-5, with 7 bases aligning to TRBD1. Trimming cost V 7 bases and J 2 bases; bases outside gene matches: 11. Germline V CDR1 and CDR2: SGHRS, YFSETQ. CDR3 length: 15 residues. In nucleotides, the CDR3 is TGCGCCAGCCAAGGGCAGGGACAGACACAAGAGACCCAGTACTTC. The encoded protein is CASQGQGQTQETQYF.

In its sample, this clone was seen once. This chain uses TRBV4-1 with TRBJ1-5; D gene unclear. This CDR3 region has 13 residues. Germline values: CDR1 MGHRA, CDR2 YSYEKL. Trimming cost V 1 base and J 2 bases, with 3 bases left between them. CDR3 nucleotides: TGCGCCAGCAGCCAAGCCGGCAATCAGCCCCAGCATTTT. Protein sequence: CASSQAGNQPQHF.

The CDR3 DNA follows: TGCGCCAGCACCCTGGACAGTCCGAGCACAGATACGCAGTATTTT. Translation: CASTLDSPSTDTQYF. The V gene is TRBV5-1, the J gene TRBJ2-3; tentative D call: TRBD1 (6 bases). The length of the CDR3 is 15 residues. V lost 6 bases and J lost 0, with 14 bases in between. The germline gives CDR1 SGHRS, CDR2 YFSETQ.

This chain connects TRBV7-3 to TRBJ2-1; unclear D gene. CDR1 SGHTA and CDR2 FQGTGA come from the germline V gene. The CDR3 has 15 amino acids. The germline V and J ends were trimmed by 2 bases and 6 bases, with 14 bases remaining between them. The CDR3 DNA reads TGTGCCAGCAGCTTAGGTGGAGCTATCAGCAATGAGCAGTTCTTC. Amino acids: CASSLGGAISNEQFF. Drawing the rest from reference TRBV7-3 and TRBJ2-1, the complete variable domain is GAGVSQTPSNKVTEKGKYVELRCDPISGHTALYWYRQSLGQGPEFLIYFQGTGAADDSGLPNDRFFAVRPEGSVSTLKIQRTERGDSAVYLCASSLGGAISNEQFFGPGTRLTVL.

The chain has TRBV4-1 and TRBJ2-4; 11 nucleotides match TRBD2. Per the germline V gene, CDR1 is MGHRA and CDR2 is YSYEKL. The CDR3 totals 14 residues. The trim removed 4 bases at V and 7 bases at J, leaving 3 bases unmatched. CDR3 amino acids: CASSPRLAGNIQYF. Here the CDR3 DNA reads TGCGCCAGCAGCCCGAGACTAGCGGGGAACATTCAGTACTTC.

The chain couples TRBV5-4 to TRBJ1-2, with 8 bases that match TRBD1. V shed 5 bases, J shed 3 bases, and the junction held 3 bases outside the gene matches. The CDR3 consists of 13 residues. In germline, CDR1 is SGHNT, CDR2 YYREEE (reference sequence). CDR3 sequence (DNA): TGTGCCAGCAGAAAGGACAGGGACTATGGCTACACCTTC. Residues: CASRKDRDYGYTF.

This chain joins TRBV20-1 and TRBJ1-1; TRBD1 is a possible D gene (6 bases). The V gene's germline CDR1 is DFQATT and CDR2 SNEGSKA (reference sequence). The CDR3 runs to 11 residues. Trimming shortened V by 2 bases and J by 5 bases, and 6 bases separated the two germline ends. The CDR3 reads CSARQGTEAFF. The CDR3 region has the DNA TGCAGTGCTAGACAGGGGACTGAAGCTTTCTTT.

The gene calls are TRBV18 and TRBJ2-1; no clear D gene. Per germline, CDR1 KGHSH and CDR2 LQKENI. This CDR3 spans 14 amino acids. The V end was cut by 3 bases, the J end by 3 bases, with 9 bases between. CDR3 nucleotides: TGTGCCAGCTCACCCCAGACGGGCTACAATGAGCAGTTCTTC. Its translation: CASSPQTGYNEQFF.

V gene TRBV11-2 combines with J gene TRBJ1-1, with 8 bases matching TRBD1. There are 14 residues in the CDR3. Germline CDR1 is SGHAT and CDR2 is FQNNGV. The junction had 7 bases not matched to a gene; V was cut back by 4 bases and J by 6 bases. Here the CDR3 reads CASSWRQGRPEAFF. The CDR3 DNA reads TGTGCCAGCAGCTGGCGACAGGGGCGGCCTGAAGCTTTCTTT.

This chain uses TRBV6-5 with TRBJ1-4; D remains unclear. V was shortened by 0 bases and J by 10 bases, with 9 bases between the two germline ends. The CDR3 has 13 residues. Germline values: CDR1 MNHEY, CDR2 SVGAGI. The chain's CDR3 is CASSYSSVGKLFF. CDR3 nucleotide sequence: TGTGCCAGCAGTTACTCGAGTGTTGGAAAACTGTTTTTT.

The chain has TRBV7-9 and TRBJ2-7; 8 bases are shared with TRBD2. The CDR3 totals 17 residues. Germline CDR1 is SEHNR and CDR2 is FQNEAQ (reference sequence). The V segment lost 7 bases and the J segment 0 bases; nucleotides outside the gene matches: 14. Written as DNA, the CDR3 is TGTGCCAGCACCCCCCGGGGAGCGGGGGTATTCTCCTACGAGCAGTACTTC. Its protein is CASTPRGAGVFSYEQYF.

The table lists this clone with a count of one. V gene TRBV5-6 combines with J gene TRBJ1-2, with TRBD1 matching over 9 bases. Germline CDR1 and CDR2: SGHDT and YYEEEE. With V trimmed by 4 bases and J by 4 bases, 2 bases remained unmatched. This CDR3 spans 13 amino acids. The CDR3 reads CASSPTGGYGYTF. CDR3 DNA sequence: TGTGCCAGCAGCCCGACAGGGGGCTATGGCTACACCTTC.

This chain links TRBV2 with TRBJ2-3; a weak D match, TRBD1 (6 bases). V was cut by 8 bases and J by 1 base, with 19 bases left in between. In germline, CDR1 is SNHLY, CDR2 FYNNEI. The CDR3 runs to 16 residues. The CDR3 nucleotides read TGTGCCAGCCTGCTTCCCCCTCAGGGGCGCACAGATACGCAGTATTTT. This codes for CASLLPPQGRTDTQYF.

This clone has a single count. CDR3 DNA sequence: TGTGCCAGCAGCCTTCAGGGGACTAATGAAAAACTGTTTTTT. This encodes CASSLQGTNEKLFF. The chain has TRBV6-5 and TRBJ1-4; a possible D gene is TRBD1 (6 bases). Trimming took off 6 bases at V and 2 bases at J, with 10 bases between the two ends. The germline V gene encodes CDR1 MNHEY and CDR2 SVGAGI. The CDR3 runs to 14 residues.

The V gene is TRBV30, the J gene TRBJ1-5; D gene uncertain. V was pared by 0 bases and J by 7 bases, with 10 bases between. In germline, CDR1 is GTSNPN, CDR2 SVGIG (reference sequence). This CDR3 contains 13 residues. CDR3 sequence: CAWSVHLGQPQHF. The CDR3 bases are TGTGCCTGGAGTGTACACCTCGGGCAGCCCCAGCATTTT. The variable domain in full, completed from reference TRBV30 and TRBJ1-5, reads SQTIHQWPATLVQPVGSPLSLECTVEGTSNPNLYWYRQAAGRGLQLLFYSVGIGQISSEVPQNLSASRPQDRQFILSSKKLLLSDSGFYLCAWSVHLGQPQHFGDGTRLSIL.

J is TRBJ2-3 and V is TRBV5-1; D remains unclear. The CDR3 runs 13 residues. The V end lost 0 bases, the J end lost 3 bases, and 5 bases lay between the germline ends. CDR1 SGHRS and CDR2 YFSETQ come from the germline V gene. The CDR3 sequence: CASSLVETDTQYF. CDR3 sequence (DNA): TGCGCCAGCAGCTTGGTGGAGACAGATACGCAGTATTTT.

The V call is TRBV14, the J call TRBJ2-1; 13 nucleotides line up with TRBD2. This CDR3 region has 19 residues. Germline CDR1 reads SGHDN; CDR2 reads FVKESK. J was trimmed by 3 bases and V by 1 base; bases with no gene match: 9. The CDR3: CASSQVGLAGEGYYNEQFF. The CDR3 DNA is TGTGCCAGCAGCCAAGTCGGACTAGCGGGAGAGGGATACTACAATGAGCAGTTCTTC.

The gene calls are TRBV5-6 and TRBJ2-7; D gene uncertain. The V gene's germline CDR1 is SGHDT and CDR2 YYEEEE. This CDR3 has 12 amino acids. Trimming cost V 2 bases and J 1 base, with 4 bases left between them. CDR3 in amino acids: CASSFGSYEQYF. The DNA for the CDR3 is TGTGCCAGCAGCTTCGGTTCCTACGAGCAGTACTTC.

This chain joins TRBV4-1 and TRBJ1-4; D might be TRBD1 (5 bases). Per germline, CDR1 MGHRA and CDR2 YSYEKL. This CDR3 has 14 residues. The V end lost 6 bases, the J end lost 4 bases, and 12 bases lay between the germline ends. The CDR3 nucleotides read TGCGCCAGCAGGTCGGGACTGATTAATGAAAAACTGTTTTTT. This codes for CASRSGLINEKLFF.

This clone was observed a handful of times. The gene calls are TRBV6-1 and TRBJ2-7; D is perhaps TRBD2 (6 bases). CDR1 and CDR2 (germline): MNHNS, SASEGT. The CDR3 consists of 15 residues. V lost 9 bases and J 0 bases, leaving 18 bases between the germline ends. In nucleotides, the CDR3 is TGTGCCAGTGTAGCCGGGCTGGGGGGCTCCTACGAGCAGTACTTC. It encodes CASVAGLGGSYEQYF.

The genes are TRBV5-1 and TRBJ1-4; possible D gene TRBD1, 5 bases. V was pared by 0 bases and J by 8 bases, with 14 bases between. This CDR3 comprises 15 residues. From germline, CDR1 is SGHRS and CDR2 YFSETQ. The CDR3 sequence: CASSLADWGEEKLFF. The CDR3 region has the DNA TGCGCCAGCAGCTTGGCCGACTGGGGGGAGGAAAAACTGTTTTTT. The entire variable domain, with the rest obtained from reference TRBV5-1 and TRBJ1-4, is as follows: KAGVTQTPRYLIKTRGQQVTLSCSPISGHRSVSWYQQTPGQGLQFLFEYFSETQRNKGNFPGRFSGRQFSNSRSEMNVSTLELGDSALYLCASSLADWGEEKLFFGSGTQLSVL.